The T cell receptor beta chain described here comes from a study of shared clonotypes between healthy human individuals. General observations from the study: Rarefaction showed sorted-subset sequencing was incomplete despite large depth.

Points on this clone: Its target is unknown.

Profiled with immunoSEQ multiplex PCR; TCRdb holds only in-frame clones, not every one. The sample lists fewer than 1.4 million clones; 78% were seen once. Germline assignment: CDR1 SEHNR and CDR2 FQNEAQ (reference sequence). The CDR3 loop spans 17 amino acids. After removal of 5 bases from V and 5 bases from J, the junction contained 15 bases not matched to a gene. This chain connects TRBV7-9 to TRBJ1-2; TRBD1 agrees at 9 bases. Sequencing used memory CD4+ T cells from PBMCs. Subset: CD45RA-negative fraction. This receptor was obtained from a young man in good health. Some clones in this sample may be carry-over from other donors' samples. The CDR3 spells CASSRGQGPRQLYGYTF. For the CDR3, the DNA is TGTGCCAGCAGCCGGGGACAGGGCCCACGTCAACTATATGGCTACACCTTC. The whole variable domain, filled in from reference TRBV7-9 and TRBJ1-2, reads DTGVSQNPRHKITKRGQNVTFRCDPISEHNRLYWYRQTLGQGPEFLTYFQNEAQLEKSRLLSDRFSAERPKGSFSTLEIQRTEQGDSAMYLCASSRGQGPRQLYGYTFGSGTRLTVV.